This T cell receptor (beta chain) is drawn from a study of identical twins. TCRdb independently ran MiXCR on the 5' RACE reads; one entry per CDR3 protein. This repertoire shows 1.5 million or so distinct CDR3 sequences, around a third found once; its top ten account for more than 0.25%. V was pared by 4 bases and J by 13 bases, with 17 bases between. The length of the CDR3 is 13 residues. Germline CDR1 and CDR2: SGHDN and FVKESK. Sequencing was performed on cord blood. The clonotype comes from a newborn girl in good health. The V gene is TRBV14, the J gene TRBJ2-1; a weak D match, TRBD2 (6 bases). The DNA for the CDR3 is TGTGCCAGCAGCCGGGACTTCGAAGAGACCCAGTTCTTC. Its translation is CASSRDFEETQFF.